These 32 T cell receptor beta chains were sequenced from one sample in a study of blood T cell repertoires in COVID-19. TCRdb's table, derived via immunoSEQ multiplex PCR, lists solely in-frame clones and lacks some. Altogether about 420,000 clones are present, roughly 90% being singletons, with the ten largest covering more than 0.7%. Sequencing used peripheral blood. These receptors were obtained from a man between 18 and 35 years old with COVID-19, enrolled during active disease.

This chain connects TRBV18 to TRBJ1-3; no definite D call. V shed 2 bases and J shed 2 bases, with 4 bases lying between them. CDR1 KGHSH and CDR2 LQKENI come from the germline V gene. The CDR3 contains 13 residues. The CDR3: CASSPGPGNTIYF. CDR3 DNA sequence: TGTGCCAGCTCACCAGGGCCTGGAAACACCATATATTTT. The complete variable domain, with remaining parts taken from reference TRBV18 and TRBJ1-3, reads NAGVMQNPRHLVRRRGQEARLRCSPMKGHSHVYWYRQLPEEGLKFMVYLQKENIIDESGMPKERFSAEFPKEGPSILRIQQVVRGDSAAYFCASSPGPGNTIYFGEGSWLTVV.

The chain is built from TRBV5-1 and TRBJ2-1; D is perhaps TRBD2 (5 bases). Germline loops: CDR1 SGHRS, CDR2 YFSETQ. V lost 0 bases, J lost 6 bases, and 7 bases lay in between. This CDR3 is built from 13 residues. The CDR3 loop reads CASSLAGINEQFF. The CDR3 DNA follows: TGCGCCAGCAGCTTGGCCGGGATCAATGAGCAGTTCTTC.

There are a few counts of this clone. The V gene is TRBV7-9, the J gene TRBJ1-6; TRBD1 might be the D (6 bases). Trimming removed 5 bases at V and 5 bases at J, with 10 bases between. The CDR3 runs 14 residues. CDR1 and CDR2 (germline): SEHNR, FQNEAQ (reference sequence). CDR3 in amino acids: CASSRDIHNSPLHF. Written as DNA, the CDR3 is TGTGCCAGCAGCCGGGACATTCATAATTCACCCCTCCACTTT.

The V and J genes are TRBV3-1 (or the pseudogene TRBV3-2) and TRBJ2-5; TRBD2 aligns across 8 bases. V was clipped by 0 bases and J by 2 bases; unmatched bases: 8. Germline V gene lookup returns CDR1 LGHDT and CDR2 YNNKEL (reference sequence). CDR3 length equals 17 residues. CDR3 residues: CASSQEGGGPDQETQYF. Here the CDR3 DNA reads TGTGCCAGCAGCCAAGAGGGCGGGGGGCCCGATCAAGAGACCCAGTACTTC.

The CDR3 is CASSQVRPGGGQPQHF. The CDR3, as DNA: TGTGCCAGCAGCCAAGTCCGACCAGGGGGCGGTCAGCCCCAGCATTTT. V is TRBV4-2 and J is TRBJ1-5; TRBD1 matches 8 bases. Trimming took 1 base from V and 6 from J; bases not matched to a gene: 8. Germline V gene sequence: CDR1 LGHNA, CDR2 YNFKEQ. The CDR3 is made up of 16 amino acids.

V usage is TRBV15 and J usage is TRBJ2-1; 12 bases agree with TRBD2. The V gene end was trimmed by 1 base and the J gene end by 12 bases; junction bases not matched to a gene: 10. In germline, CDR1 is LNHNV, CDR2 YYDKDF (reference sequence). This CDR3 is 16 amino acids long. CDR3 in amino acids: CATSRGRASGRVVQFF. CDR3 DNA: TGTGCCACCAGCAGAGGTCGGGCTAGCGGGAGGGTAGTGCAGTTCTTC. The whole variable domain, remainder taken from reference TRBV15 and TRBJ2-1, is DAMVIQNPRYQVTQFGKPVTLSCSQTLNHNVMYWYQQKSSQAPKLLFHYYDKDFNNEADTPDNFQSRRPNTSFCFLDIRSPGLGDTAMYLCATSRGRASGRVVQFFGPGTRLTVL.

The chain links TRBV3-1 (or the pseudogene TRBV3-2) to TRBJ2-3; D is unresolved. The V gene lost 4 bases and the J gene lost 6 bases, with 14 bases spanning the gap. CDR1 and CDR2 from the germline V gene are LGHDT and YNNKEL (reference sequence). The CDR3 runs to 14 residues. CDR3 sequence (DNA): TGTGCCAGCAGCCCCACCCCGGCCGGGGATACGCAGTATTTT. Protein product: CASSPTPAGDTQYF.

This clone has more than one count but fewer than ten. V is TRBV12-5 and J is TRBJ2-7, with TRBD1 identical over 7 bases. Trimming cost V 1 base and J 0 bases; bases outside gene matches: 6. Germline V gene lookup returns CDR1 LGHNT and CDR2 FRNRAP. This CDR3 is 16 amino acids long. The CDR3 loop is CASGLDDWDSSYEQYF. CDR3 coding DNA: TGTGCTAGTGGTTTGGACGATTGGGACAGCTCCTACGAGCAGTACTTC.

This rearrangement joins TRBV24-1 to TRBJ1-5; D gene unclear. V gave up 4 bases and J gave up 5 bases, with 11 bases separating them. Germline V gene sequence: CDR1 KGHDR, CDR2 SFDVKD. This CDR3 has 14 amino acids. The CDR3 loop is CATSEVTQDQPQHF. CDR3 nucleotides: TGTGCCACCAGTGAAGTGACACAAGATCAGCCCCAGCATTTT.

This chain links TRBV6-5 with TRBJ2-2; D uncertain. V was trimmed by 7 bases and J by 1 base, leaving 4 bases between them. The CDR3 has 12 amino acids. The germline V gene encodes CDR1 MNHEY and CDR2 SVGAGI. CDR3: CASIKNTGELFF. The DNA of the CDR3 is TGTGCCAGCATTAAGAACACCGGGGAGCTGTTTTTT.

The chain has TRBV6-5 and TRBJ1-2; 7 bases match TRBD1. V shed 6 bases, J shed 0 bases, and the junction held 7 bases outside the gene matches. Germline assignment: CDR1 MNHEY and CDR2 SVGAGI. The CDR3 totals 15 residues. CDR3 residues: CASSQTGVANYGYTF. CDR3 nucleotides: TGTGCCAGCAGCCAAACAGGGGTAGCTAACTATGGCTACACCTTC.

The chain uses TRBV7-8 and TRBJ1-4; D perhaps matches TRBD1 (6 bases). Per germline, CDR1 SGHVS and CDR2 FQNEAQ. This CDR3 comprises 15 residues. The V gene lost 5 bases and the J gene lost 7 bases, with 17 bases spanning the gap. The CDR3 reads CASSPPGVRLEKLFF. For the CDR3, the DNA is TGTGCCAGCAGCCCCCCAGGGGTTCGACTTGAAAAACTGTTTTTT. Variable domain in full (rest from reference TRBV7-8 and TRBJ1-4): GAGVSQSPRYKVAKRGQDVALRCDPISGHVSLFWYQQALGQGPEFLTYFQNEAQLDKSGLPSDRFFAERPEGSVSTLKIQRTQQEDSAVYLCASSPPGVRLEKLFFGSGTQLSVL.

This sequence joins TRBV7-9 and TRBJ1-6; D perhaps matches TRBD1 (5 bases). Trimming took off 4 bases at V and 7 bases at J, with 14 bases between the two ends. The germline V gene has CDR1 SEHNR and CDR2 FQNEAQ (reference sequence). The CDR3 consists of 15 residues. The CDR3 reads CASSYAGILNSPLHF. The CDR3 bases are TGTGCCAGCAGCTACGCAGGGATTTTGAATTCACCCCTCCACTTT.

The chain links TRBV7-9 to TRBJ2-1, with D perhaps TRBD2 (6 bases). The CDR3 extends over 14 amino acids. Germline-derived CDR1 and CDR2 are SEHNR and FQNEAQ (reference sequence). V was shortened by 5 bases and J by 6 bases, with 14 bases between the two germline ends. The CDR3 here is CASSQGLSLNEQFF. CDR3 nucleotides: TGTGCCAGCAGCCAGGGACTCAGTCTCAATGAGCAGTTCTTC.

The V call is TRBV6-5, the J call TRBJ1-2; unclear D gene. The ends were cut back, 4 bases at V and 0 bases at J, with 15 bases in the middle. CDR1 and CDR2 (germline): MNHEY, SVGAGI. The CDR3 is 16 amino acids. CDR3 sequence: CASSSSPVPANYGYTF. The CDR3 DNA reads TGTGCCAGCAGTTCGTCTCCGGTCCCTGCTAACTATGGCTACACCTTC.

As to this clone: This specimen includes other DNA sequences encoding the same CDR3. The CDR3 loop reads CATGTTRGEKLFF. DNA for the CDR3: TGTGCCACTGGGACAACCCGAGGGGAAAAACTGTTTTTT. The rearrangement uses TRBV7-9 and TRBJ1-4; D possibly corresponds to TRBD1 (6 bases). The length of the CDR3 is 13 residues. V lost 10 bases to trimming and J lost 8 bases, with 17 bases between them. The V gene's germline CDR1 is SEHNR and CDR2 FQNEAQ (reference sequence).

This clone has only a few counts. The chain couples TRBV25-1 to TRBJ1-3, with D unclear. The CDR3 is 14 residues long. Germline CDR1 and CDR2: MGHDK and SYGVNS. Trimming removed 2 bases at V and 3 bases at J, with 8 bases between. The CDR3 sequence is CASSEVGFGNTIYF. Here the CDR3 DNA reads TGTGCCAGCAGTGAAGTGGGCTTTGGAAACACCATATATTTT.

The chain has TRBV6-5 and TRBJ2-5, with 8 bases lining up with TRBD2. The CDR3 has 15 residues. Per germline, CDR1 MNHEY and CDR2 SVGAGI. Trimming removed 2 bases from V and 0 bases from J; junction bases left unmatched: 2. CDR3: CASSYGTSHQETQYF. Here the CDR3 DNA reads TGTGCCAGCAGTTACGGGACTAGTCACCAAGAGACCCAGTACTTC.

This chain connects TRBV10-2 to TRBJ2-1; TRBD2 aligns across 12 bases. Germline assignment: CDR1 WSHSY and CDR2 SAAADI. V shed 6 bases, J shed 5 bases, and the junction held 8 bases outside the gene matches. This CDR3 comprises 16 residues. The CDR3 here is CASSPPSGGAHNEQFF. CDR3 nucleotides: TGCGCCAGCAGCCCCCCTAGCGGGGGGGCTCACAATGAGCAGTTCTTC.

This chain connects TRBV2 to TRBJ2-2; the D is unclear. CDR1 SNHLY and CDR2 FYNNEI come from the germline V gene. Trimming shortened V by 6 bases and J by 0 bases, and 11 bases separated the two germline ends. The CDR3 contains 15 residues. The CDR3 DNA follows: TGTGCCAGCAGCCTCAGCGTACCGAACACCGGGGAGCTGTTTTTT. Amino acid sequence: CASSLSVPNTGELFF.

The V gene is TRBV6-1, the J gene TRBJ2-3; D may be TRBD1 (6 bases). The CDR3 has 16 residues. Germline V gene lookup returns CDR1 MNHNS and CDR2 SASEGT. Trimming shortened V by 3 bases and J by 2 bases, and 15 bases separated the two germline ends. The chain's CDR3 is CASSEWGRGITDTQYF. The CDR3 DNA reads as TGTGCCAGCAGTGAGTGGGGCAGGGGAATCACAGATACGCAGTATTTT.

The V and J genes are TRBV18 and TRBJ2-2; the D is unclear. The V gene lost 3 bases and the J gene lost 5 bases, with 10 bases spanning the gap. CDR3 length: 14 amino acids. From germline, CDR1 is KGHSH and CDR2 LQKENI. CDR3 coding DNA: TGTGCCAGCTCACCCCTACCTCAAACCGGGGAGCTGTTTTTT. Encoded protein: CASSPLPQTGELFF.

This clone was recorded once. The genes are TRBV4-1 and TRBJ1-5; D gene uncertain. Trimming cost V 0 bases and J 2 bases, with 8 bases left between them. Germline V gives CDR1 MGHRA, CDR2 YSYEKL. This CDR3 has 15 amino acids. In DNA, the CDR3 is TGCGCCAGCAGCCAAGATGATGGAGGCAATCAGCCCCAGCATTTT. Translation gives CASSQDDGGNQPQHF.

The gene calls are TRBV12-3 or TRBV12-4 and TRBJ1-3; a possible D gene is TRBD1 (5 bases). The CDR3 is made up of 13 amino acids. Trimming removed 7 bases at V and 4 bases at J, with 11 bases between. CDR3 in DNA: TGTGCCAGCACTTTGGGGGGAGGAAACACCATATATTTT. Amino acids: CASTLGGGNTIYF.

The chain uses TRBV15 and TRBJ1-2; 12 bases are shared with TRBD1. Germline V CDR1 and CDR2: LNHNV, YYDKDF (reference sequence). V gave up 7 bases and J gave up 6 bases; unmatched junction bases: 6. This CDR3 is 14 amino acids long. This CDR3 reads CATTGTGGLDGYTF. CDR3 in DNA: TGTGCCACCACCGGGACAGGGGGCCTTGATGGCTACACCTTC.

Points on this clone: This sample also contains other DNA sequences that code for the same CDR3. The chain has TRBV19 and TRBJ1-5; TRBD1 matches 9 bases. The V segment lost 6 bases and the J segment 1 base; nucleotides outside the gene matches: 4. The germline V gene has CDR1 LNHDA and CDR2 SQIVND (reference sequence). The CDR3 length is 15 residues. In nucleotides, the CDR3 is TGTGCCAGTAGCCGGACAGGGGAGAGCAATCAGCCCCAGCATTTT. Its protein product is CASSRTGESNQPQHF. The full variable domain, completed using reference TRBV19 and TRBJ1-5, is DGGITQSPKYLFRKEGQNVTLSCEQNLNHDAMYWYRQDPGQGLRLIYYSQIVNDFQKGDIAEGYSVSREKKESFPLTVTSAQKNPTAFYLCASSRTGESNQPQHFGDGTRLSIL.

V is TRBV19 and J is TRBJ1-3; TRBD1 agrees at 8 bases. CDR1 is LNHDA and CDR2 is SQIVND in the germline V gene (reference sequence). There are 16 residues in the CDR3. The V segment lost 2 bases and the J segment 0 bases; nucleotides outside the gene matches: 3. CDR3 nucleotides: TGTGCCAGTAGTATAAGCGGGACAGGCTCTGGAAACACCATATATTTT. Protein sequence: CASSISGTGSGNTIYF.

The J gene is TRBJ2-1, the V gene TRBV24-1; 8 bases align to TRBD2. The germline CDR1 and CDR2 sequences are KGHDR and SFDVKD. The CDR3 is made up of 14 amino acids. The junction had 6 bases not matched to a gene; V was cut back by 5 bases and J by 7 bases. DNA of the CDR3: TGTGCCACCAGTGGACCCGGGGGGGGAAATGAGCAGTTCTTC. Residues: CATSGPGGGNEQFF.

The chain combines TRBV18 with TRBJ2-1; 8 bases are shared with TRBD2. Germline values: CDR1 KGHSH, CDR2 LQKENI. The CDR3 sequence is 16 residues long. Unmatched junction bases numbered 11, after V lost 5 bases and J lost 5 bases. CDR3: CASSANPGGVNNEQFF. The DNA for the CDR3 is TGTGCCAGCTCAGCGAACCCGGGAGGGGTTAACAATGAGCAGTTCTTC.

The chain has TRBV25-1 and TRBJ2-3; D possibly corresponds to TRBD2 (6 bases). The CDR3 runs 13 residues. CDR1 is MGHDK, CDR2 SYGVNS, per germline. The V gene lost 2 bases and the J gene lost 9 bases, with 12 bases spanning the gap. CDR3 region: CASSETQRGTQYF. The CDR3 bases are TGTGCCAGCAGTGAAACCCAACGGGGGACGCAGTATTTT.

This clone showed up just a few times. V and J are TRBV29-1 and TRBJ2-7; 7 nucleotides align to TRBD1. Unmatched junction bases numbered 7, after V lost 5 bases and J lost 3 bases. CDR1 is SQVTM, CDR2 ANQGSEA, per germline. This CDR3 is 13 amino acids long. The CDR3 reads CSVTGQAGYEQYF. The CDR3 bases are TGCAGCGTTACCGGACAGGCCGGCTACGAGCAGTACTTC.

The sample holds a few counts of this clone. The rearrangement joins TRBV19 to TRBJ1-2; 11 bases fit TRBD1. After removal of 4 bases from V and 8 bases from J, the junction contained 3 bases not matched to a gene. CDR1 is LNHDA and CDR2 is SQIVND in the germline V gene (reference sequence). There are 13 residues in the CDR3. Here the CDR3 reads CASSTRTGGGYTF. CDR3 nucleotide sequence: TGTGCCAGTAGTACCCGGACAGGGGGCGGCTACACCTTC.